This T cell receptor beta chain was sequenced for a study of identifying expanded T cells in peripheral blood. Sequenced by immunoSEQ multiplex PCR; TCRdb stores in-frame clones only, minus some. This sample has tens of thousands of clones; approximately 90% occur once, and the top ten carry roughly 3.1%. There are 14 residues in the CDR3. V was shortened by 4 bases and J by 4 bases, with 16 bases between the two germline ends. In germline, CDR1 is GTSNPN, CDR2 SVGIG (reference sequence). Sequencing input: blood. This sequence joins TRBV30 and TRBJ1-2; tentatively, D is TRBD1 (6 bases). The TCR originated in a person aged 18 to 75 in good health. CDR3 sequence reads: CAWNRRQASYGYTF. The CDR3, as DNA: TGTGCCTGGAATAGGAGACAGGCGTCCTATGGCTACACCTTC.